Given below is one T cell receptor (beta chain) in context. Its antigen remains unknown. This entry comes from a study of shared clonotypes between healthy human individuals. General study points: Rarefaction showed sorted-subset sequencing was incomplete despite large depth. Generally, estimated richness proved larger in naive subsets than it did in memory subsets.

The ends lost 1 base at V and 7 bases at J; junction bases unmatched: 5. The CDR3 totals 15 residues. Germline CDR1 is SGDLS and CDR2 is YYNGEE. Deep-level settings were used for running the assay. TCRdb's copy holds only in-frame clones and misses some; the assay was immunoSEQ multiplex PCR. The table shows a few million clones, with approximately 90% occurring only once. This chain links TRBV9 with TRBJ2-1, with 10 bases identical to TRBD2. The sample consisted of naive CD4+ T cells from PBMCs. Subset indicated: CD45RA+ positively selected. This receptor was taken from a man aged 18 to 29 in good health. Some clones in this sample may be carry-over from other donors' samples. The CDR3 region has the DNA TGTGCCAGCAGCGTAACTAGCGGGGTAAAGAATGAGCAGTTCTTC. It translates to CASSVTSGVKNEQFF.